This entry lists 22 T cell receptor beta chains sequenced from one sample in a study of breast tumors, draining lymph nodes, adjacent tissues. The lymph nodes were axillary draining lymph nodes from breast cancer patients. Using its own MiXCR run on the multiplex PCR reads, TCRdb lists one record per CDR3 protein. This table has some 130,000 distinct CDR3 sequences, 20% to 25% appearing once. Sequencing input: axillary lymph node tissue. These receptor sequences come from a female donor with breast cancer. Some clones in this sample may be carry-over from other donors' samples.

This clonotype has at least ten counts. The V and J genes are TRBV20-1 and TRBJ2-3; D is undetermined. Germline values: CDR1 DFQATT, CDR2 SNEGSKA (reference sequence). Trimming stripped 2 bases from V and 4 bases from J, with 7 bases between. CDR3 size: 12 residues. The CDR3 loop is CSARTRSDTQYF. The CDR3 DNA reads TGCAGTGCTAGAACCAGGTCAGATACGCAGTATTTT.

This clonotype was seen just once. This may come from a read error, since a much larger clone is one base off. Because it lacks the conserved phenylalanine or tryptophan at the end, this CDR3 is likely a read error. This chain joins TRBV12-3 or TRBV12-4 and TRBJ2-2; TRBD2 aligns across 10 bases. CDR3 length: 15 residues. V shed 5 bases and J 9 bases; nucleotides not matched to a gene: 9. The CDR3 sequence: CASSASSGGRRELFS. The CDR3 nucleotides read TGTGCCAGCAGTGCTTCTAGCGGGGGTCGAAGGGAGCTGTTTTCT.

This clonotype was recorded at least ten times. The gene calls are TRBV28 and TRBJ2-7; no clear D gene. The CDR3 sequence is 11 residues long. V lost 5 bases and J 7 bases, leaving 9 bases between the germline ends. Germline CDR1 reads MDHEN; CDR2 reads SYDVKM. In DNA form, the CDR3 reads TGTGCCAGCAGTACGCCTAGGGAGCAGTACTTC. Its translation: CASSTPREQYF.

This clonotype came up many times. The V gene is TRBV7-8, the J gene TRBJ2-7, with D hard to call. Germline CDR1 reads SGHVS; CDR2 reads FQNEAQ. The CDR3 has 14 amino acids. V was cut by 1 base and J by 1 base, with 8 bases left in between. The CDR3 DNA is TGTGCCAGCAGCTTAGGAGGTCATTCCTACGAGCAGTACTTC. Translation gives CASSLGGHSYEQYF.

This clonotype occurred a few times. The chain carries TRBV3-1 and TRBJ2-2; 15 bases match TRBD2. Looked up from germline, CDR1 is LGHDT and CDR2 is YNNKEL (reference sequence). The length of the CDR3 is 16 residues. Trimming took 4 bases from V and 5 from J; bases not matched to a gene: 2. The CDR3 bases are TGTGCCAGCAGCCCCGGGACTAGCGGGAGGACCGGGGAGCTGTTTTTT. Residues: CASSPGTSGRTGELFF. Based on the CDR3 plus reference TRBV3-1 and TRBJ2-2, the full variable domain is DTAVSQTPKYLVTQMGNDKSIKCEQNLGHDTMYWYKQDSKKFLKIMFSYNNKELIINETVPNRFSPKSPDKAHLNLHINSLELGDSAVYFCASSPGTSGRTGELFFGEGSRLTVL.

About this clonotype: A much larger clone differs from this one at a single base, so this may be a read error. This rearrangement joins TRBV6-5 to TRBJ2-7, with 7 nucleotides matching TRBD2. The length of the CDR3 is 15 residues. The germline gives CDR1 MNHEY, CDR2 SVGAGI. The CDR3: CAGSYSRGSSYEQYF. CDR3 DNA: TGTGCCGGCAGTTACTCGCGGGGGAGCTCCTACGAGCAGTACTTC.

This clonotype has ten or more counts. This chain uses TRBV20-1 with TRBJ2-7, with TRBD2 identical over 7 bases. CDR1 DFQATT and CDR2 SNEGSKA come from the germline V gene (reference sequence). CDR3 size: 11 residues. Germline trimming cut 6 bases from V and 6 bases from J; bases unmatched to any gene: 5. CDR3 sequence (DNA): TGCAGTGCCATGGGGGGGGGCGAGCAGTACTTC. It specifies CSAMGGGEQYF.

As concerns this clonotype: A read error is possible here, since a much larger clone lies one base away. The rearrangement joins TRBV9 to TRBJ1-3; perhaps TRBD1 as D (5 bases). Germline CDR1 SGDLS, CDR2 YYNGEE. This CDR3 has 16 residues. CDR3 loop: CASSVTGGGSGDTIYF. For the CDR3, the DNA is TGTGCCAGCAGCGTAACCGGGGGGGGTTCTGGAGACACCATATATTTT.

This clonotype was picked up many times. CDR3 loop: CASSLYAYSSYNEQFF. For the CDR3, the DNA is TGCGCCAGCAGCTTGTACGCGTATAGCTCCTACAATGAGCAGTTCTTC. V is TRBV5-1 and J is TRBJ2-1; D gene ambiguous. V was clipped by 1 base and J by 0 bases, with 11 bases between them. CDR1 SGHRS and CDR2 YFSETQ come from the germline V gene. This CDR3 is 16 amino acids long.

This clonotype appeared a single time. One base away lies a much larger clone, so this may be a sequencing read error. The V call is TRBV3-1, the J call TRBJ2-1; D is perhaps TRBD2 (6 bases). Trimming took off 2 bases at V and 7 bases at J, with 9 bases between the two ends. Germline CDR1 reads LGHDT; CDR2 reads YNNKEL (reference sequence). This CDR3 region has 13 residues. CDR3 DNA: TGTGCCAGCAGCCAAATAGCGGAGAATGAGCAGTTCTTC. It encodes CASSQIAENEQFF.

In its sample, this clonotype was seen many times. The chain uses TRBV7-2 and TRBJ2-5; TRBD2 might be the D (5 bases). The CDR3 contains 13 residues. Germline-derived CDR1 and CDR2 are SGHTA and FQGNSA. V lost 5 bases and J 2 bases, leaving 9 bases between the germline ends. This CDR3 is CASSARGQETQYF. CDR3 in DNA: TGTGCCAGCAGCGCACGGGGACAAGAGACCCAGTACTTC. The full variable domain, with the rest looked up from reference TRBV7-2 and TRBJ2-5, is GAGVSQSPSNKVTEKGKDVELRCDPISGHTALYWYRQSLGQGLEFLIYFQGNSAPDKSGLPSDRFSAERTGGSVSTLTIQRTQQEDSAVYLCASSARGQETQYFGPGTRLLVL.

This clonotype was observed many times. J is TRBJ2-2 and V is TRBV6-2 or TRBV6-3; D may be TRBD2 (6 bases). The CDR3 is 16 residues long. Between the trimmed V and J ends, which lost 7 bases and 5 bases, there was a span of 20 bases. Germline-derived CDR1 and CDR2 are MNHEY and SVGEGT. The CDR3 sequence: CASTYLGLRRTGELFF. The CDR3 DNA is TGTGCCAGCACCTATTTGGGACTCCGGCGGACCGGGGAGCTGTTTTTT.

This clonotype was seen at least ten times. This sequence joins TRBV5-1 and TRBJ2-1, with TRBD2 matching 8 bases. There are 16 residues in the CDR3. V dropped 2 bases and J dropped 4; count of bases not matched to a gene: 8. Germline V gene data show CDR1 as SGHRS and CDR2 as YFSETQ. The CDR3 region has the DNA TGCGCCAGCAGCTTAAAAACTAGCGGTCGTTACAATGAGCAGTTCTTC. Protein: CASSLKTSGRYNEQFF.

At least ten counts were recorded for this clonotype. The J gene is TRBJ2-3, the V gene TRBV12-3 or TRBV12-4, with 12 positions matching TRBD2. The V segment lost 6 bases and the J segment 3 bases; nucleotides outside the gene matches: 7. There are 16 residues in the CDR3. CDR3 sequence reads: CASSPGLAGSTDTQYF. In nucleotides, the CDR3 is TGTGCCAGCAGCCCGGGACTAGCGGGTTCTACAGATACGCAGTATTTT.

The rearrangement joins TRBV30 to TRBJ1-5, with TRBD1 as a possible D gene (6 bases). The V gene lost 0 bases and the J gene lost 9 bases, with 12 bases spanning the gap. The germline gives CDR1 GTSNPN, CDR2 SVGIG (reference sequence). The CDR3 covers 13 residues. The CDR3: CAWSVRGGRPQHF. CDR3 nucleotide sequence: TGTGCCTGGAGTGTAAGGGGGGGGAGGCCCCAGCATTTT.

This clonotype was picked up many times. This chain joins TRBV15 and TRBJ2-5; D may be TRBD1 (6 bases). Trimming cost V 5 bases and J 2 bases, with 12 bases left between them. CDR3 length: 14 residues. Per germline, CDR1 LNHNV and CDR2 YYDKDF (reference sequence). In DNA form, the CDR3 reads TGTGCCACCAGCGGAGGACAGATACAAGAGACCCAGTACTTC. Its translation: CATSGGQIQETQYF.

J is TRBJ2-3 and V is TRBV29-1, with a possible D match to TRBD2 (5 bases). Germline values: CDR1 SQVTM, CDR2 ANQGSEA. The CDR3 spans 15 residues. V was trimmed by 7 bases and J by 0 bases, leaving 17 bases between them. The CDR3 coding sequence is TGCAGCGCCCGGACTTCTTCTACTAGCACAGATACGCAGTATTTT. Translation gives CSARTSSTSTDTQYF.

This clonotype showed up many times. DNA for the CDR3: TGTGCCATCAGTGACCGGGACAGGGATCCGGGGGAGACCCAGTACTTC. Translated: CAISDRDRDPGETQYF. The chain couples TRBV10-3 to TRBJ2-5, with TRBD1 identical over 9 bases. CDR3 length: 16 amino acids. Germline V gene sequence: CDR1 ENHRY, CDR2 SYGVKD. V lost 3 bases and J lost 5; bases outside the gene matches: 10.

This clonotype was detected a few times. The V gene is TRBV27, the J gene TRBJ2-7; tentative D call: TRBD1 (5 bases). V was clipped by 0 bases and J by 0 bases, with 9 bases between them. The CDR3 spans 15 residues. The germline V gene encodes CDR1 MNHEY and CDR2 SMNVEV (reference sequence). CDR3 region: CASSLSQGSSYEQYF. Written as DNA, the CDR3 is TGTGCCAGCAGTTTATCCCAGGGAAGCTCCTACGAGCAGTACTTC.

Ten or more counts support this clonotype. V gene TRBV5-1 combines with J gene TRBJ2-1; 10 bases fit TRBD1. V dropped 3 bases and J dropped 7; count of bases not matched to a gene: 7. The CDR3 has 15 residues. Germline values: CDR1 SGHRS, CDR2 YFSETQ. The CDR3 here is CASSSPGQGRNEQFF. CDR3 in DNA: TGCGCCAGCAGCTCGCCGGGACAGGGGCGGAATGAGCAGTTCTTC.

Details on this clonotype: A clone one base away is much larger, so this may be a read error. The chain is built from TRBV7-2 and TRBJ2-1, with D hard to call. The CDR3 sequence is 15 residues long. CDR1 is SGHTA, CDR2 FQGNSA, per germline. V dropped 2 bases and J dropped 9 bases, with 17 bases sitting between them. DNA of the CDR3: TGTGCCAGCAGCTTAATGCCCGTAGTGGCCGGTGAGCAGTTCTTC. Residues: CASSLMPVVAGEQFF.

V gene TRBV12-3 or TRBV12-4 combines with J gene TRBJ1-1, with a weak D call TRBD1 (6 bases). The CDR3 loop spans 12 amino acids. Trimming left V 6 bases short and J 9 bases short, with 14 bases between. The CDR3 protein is CASSEQGLKAFF. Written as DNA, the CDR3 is TGTGCCAGCAGCGAACAGGGACTTAAAGCTTTCTTT.